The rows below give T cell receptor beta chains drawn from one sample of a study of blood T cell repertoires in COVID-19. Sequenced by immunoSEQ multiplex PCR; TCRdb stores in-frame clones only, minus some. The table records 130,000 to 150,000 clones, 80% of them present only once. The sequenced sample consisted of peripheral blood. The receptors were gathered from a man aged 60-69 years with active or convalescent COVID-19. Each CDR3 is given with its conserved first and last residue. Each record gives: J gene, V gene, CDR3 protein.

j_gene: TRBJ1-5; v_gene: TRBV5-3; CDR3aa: CARSGGQHSNQPQHF
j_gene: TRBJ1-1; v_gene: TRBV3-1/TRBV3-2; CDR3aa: CASSHEYTEAFF
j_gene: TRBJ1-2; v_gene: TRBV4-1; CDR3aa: CASSQGPFLSGYTF
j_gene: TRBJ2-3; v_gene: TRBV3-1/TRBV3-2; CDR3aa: CASSQDRDTQYF
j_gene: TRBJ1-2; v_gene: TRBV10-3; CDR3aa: CAISTTANYGYTF
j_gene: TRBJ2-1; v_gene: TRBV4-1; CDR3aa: CASSQAGGSYNEQFF
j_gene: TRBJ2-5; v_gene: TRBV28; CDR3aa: CASSLPLGGDQETQYF
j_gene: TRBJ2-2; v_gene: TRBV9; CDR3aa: CASSVEGTGRLFF
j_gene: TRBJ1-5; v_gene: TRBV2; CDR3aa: CASRWGQNSNQPQHF
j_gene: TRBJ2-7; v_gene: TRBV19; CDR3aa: CASSIVPGGNEQYF
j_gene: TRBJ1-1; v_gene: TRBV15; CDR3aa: CATEELRQDTEAFF
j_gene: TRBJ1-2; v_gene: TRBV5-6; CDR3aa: CASSLDRAWGYTF
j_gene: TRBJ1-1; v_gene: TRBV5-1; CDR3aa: CASSTGTRGTEAFF
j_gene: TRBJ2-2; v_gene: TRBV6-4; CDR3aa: CASSLTGDTGELFF
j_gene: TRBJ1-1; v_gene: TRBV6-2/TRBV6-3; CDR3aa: CASSYPQGFTEAFF
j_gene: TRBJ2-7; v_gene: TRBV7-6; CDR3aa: CASSSTSGGAYEQYF
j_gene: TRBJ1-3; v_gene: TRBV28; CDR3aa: CASRLANFAGNTIYF
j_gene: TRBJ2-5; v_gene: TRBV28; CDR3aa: CASSLQTSGEETQYF
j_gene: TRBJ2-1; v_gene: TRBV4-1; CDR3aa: CASSSRTSGSSNEQFF
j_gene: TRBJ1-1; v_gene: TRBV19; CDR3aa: CASSIQRGTEAFF
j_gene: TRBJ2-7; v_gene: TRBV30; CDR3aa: CAWSVIGTGVYEQYF
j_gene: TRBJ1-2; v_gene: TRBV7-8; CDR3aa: CASSWGTFESGYTF